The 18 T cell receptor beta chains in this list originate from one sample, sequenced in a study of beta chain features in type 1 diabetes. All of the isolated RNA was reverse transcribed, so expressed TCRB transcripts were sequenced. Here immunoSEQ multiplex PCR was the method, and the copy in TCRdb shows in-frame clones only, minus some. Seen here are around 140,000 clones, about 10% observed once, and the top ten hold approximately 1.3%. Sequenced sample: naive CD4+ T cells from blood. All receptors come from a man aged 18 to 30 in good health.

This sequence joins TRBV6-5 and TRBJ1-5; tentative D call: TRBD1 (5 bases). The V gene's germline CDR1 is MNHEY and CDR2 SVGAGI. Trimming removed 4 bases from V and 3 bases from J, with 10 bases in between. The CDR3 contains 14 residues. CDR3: CASSSQGNNQPQHF. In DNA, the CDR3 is TGTGCCAGCAGTTCGCAGGGTAACAATCAGCCCCAGCATTTT.

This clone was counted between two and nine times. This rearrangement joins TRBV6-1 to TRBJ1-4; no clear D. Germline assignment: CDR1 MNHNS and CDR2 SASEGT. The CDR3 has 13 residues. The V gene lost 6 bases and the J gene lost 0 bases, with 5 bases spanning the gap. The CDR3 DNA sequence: TGTGCCAGCAGACTGGCAACTAATGAAAAACTGTTTTTT. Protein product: CASRLATNEKLFF.

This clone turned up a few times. CDR3 coding DNA: TGTGCCAGCAGTTACTCGAGCTTGACAGATACGCAGTATTTT. Translated: CASSYSSLTDTQYF. The rearrangement links TRBV6-6 to TRBJ2-3, with unresolved D. Trimming left V 0 bases short and J 3 bases short, with 7 bases between. There are 14 residues in the CDR3. CDR1 and CDR2 (germline): MNHNY, SVGAGI (reference sequence).

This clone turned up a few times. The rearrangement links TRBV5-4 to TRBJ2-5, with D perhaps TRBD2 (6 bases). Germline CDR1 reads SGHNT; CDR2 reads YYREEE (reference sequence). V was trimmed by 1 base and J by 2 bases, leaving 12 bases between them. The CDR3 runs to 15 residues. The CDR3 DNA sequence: TGTGCCAGCAGCTTGCCTAGCGAGTCTCAAGAGACCCAGTACTTC. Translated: CASSLPSESQETQYF.

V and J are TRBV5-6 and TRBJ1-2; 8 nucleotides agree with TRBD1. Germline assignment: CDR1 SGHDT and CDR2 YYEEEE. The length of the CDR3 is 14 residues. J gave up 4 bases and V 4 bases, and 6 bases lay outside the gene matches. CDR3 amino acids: CASSPRQGTYGYTF. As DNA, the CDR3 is TGTGCCAGCAGCCCACGACAGGGGACCTATGGCTACACCTTC.

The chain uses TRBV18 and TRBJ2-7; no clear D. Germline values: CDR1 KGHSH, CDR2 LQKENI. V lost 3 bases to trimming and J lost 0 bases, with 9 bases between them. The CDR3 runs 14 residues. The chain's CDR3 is CASSPATPSYEQYF. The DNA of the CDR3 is TGTGCCAGCTCACCGGCGACACCCTCCTACGAGCAGTACTTC.

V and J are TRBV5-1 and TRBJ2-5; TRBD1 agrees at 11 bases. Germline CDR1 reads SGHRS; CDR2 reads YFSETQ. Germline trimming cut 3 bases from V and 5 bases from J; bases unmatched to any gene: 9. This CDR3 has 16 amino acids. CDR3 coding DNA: TGCGCCAGCAGCTCCGGGACAGGGGGATCAGGGGAGACCCAGTACTTC. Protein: CASSSGTGGSGETQYF.

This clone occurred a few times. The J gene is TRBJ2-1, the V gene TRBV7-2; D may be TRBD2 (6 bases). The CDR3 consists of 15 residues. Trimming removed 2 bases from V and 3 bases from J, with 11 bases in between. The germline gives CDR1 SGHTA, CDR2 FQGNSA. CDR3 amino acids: CASSLWQGGYNEQFF. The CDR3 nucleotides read TGTGCCAGCAGCTTATGGCAGGGAGGCTACAATGAGCAGTTCTTC.

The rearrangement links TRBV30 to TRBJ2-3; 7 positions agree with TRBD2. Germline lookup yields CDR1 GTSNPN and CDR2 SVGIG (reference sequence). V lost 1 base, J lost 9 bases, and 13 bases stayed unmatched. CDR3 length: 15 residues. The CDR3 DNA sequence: TGTGCCTGGAGTGCAGCGGGGTCTCTCCCGGGGACGCAGTATTTT. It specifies CAWSAAGSLPGTQYF.

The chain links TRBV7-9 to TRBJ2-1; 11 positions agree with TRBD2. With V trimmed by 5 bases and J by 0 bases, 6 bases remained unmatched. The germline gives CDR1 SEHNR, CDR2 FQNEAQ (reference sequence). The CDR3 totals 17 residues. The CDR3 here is CASSPSLAGGSYNEQFF. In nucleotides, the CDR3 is TGTGCCAGCAGCCCATCGCTAGCGGGGGGCTCCTACAATGAGCAGTTCTTC.

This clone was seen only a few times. The CDR3 sequence is CAWSGDRGKDQPQHF. The CDR3 region has the DNA TGTGCCTGGAGTGGGGACAGGGGCAAGGATCAGCCCCAGCATTTT. The J gene is TRBJ1-5, the V gene TRBV30; 10 nucleotides line up with TRBD1. The junction had 5 bases not matched to a gene; V was cut back by 1 base and J by 5 bases. Per germline, CDR1 GTSNPN and CDR2 SVGIG (reference sequence). The CDR3 spans 15 residues. Together with reference TRBV30 and TRBJ1-5, the CDR3 gives the full variable domain: SQTIHQWPATLVQPVGSPLSLECTVEGTSNPNLYWYRQAAGRGLQLLFYSVGIGQISSEVPQNLSASRPQDRQFILSSKKLLLSDSGFYLCAWSGDRGKDQPQHFGDGTRLSIL.

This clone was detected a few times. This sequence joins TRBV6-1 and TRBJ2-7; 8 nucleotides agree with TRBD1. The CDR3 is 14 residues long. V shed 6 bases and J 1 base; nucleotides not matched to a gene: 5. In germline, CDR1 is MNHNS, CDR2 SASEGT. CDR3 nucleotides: TGTGCCAGCAGGGCCGGACAGGGATCCTACGAGCAGTACTTC. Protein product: CASRAGQGSYEQYF.

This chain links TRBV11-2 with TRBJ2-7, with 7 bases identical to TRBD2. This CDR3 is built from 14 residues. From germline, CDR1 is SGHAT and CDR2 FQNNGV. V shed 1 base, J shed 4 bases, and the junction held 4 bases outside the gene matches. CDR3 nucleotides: TGTGCCAGCAGCTTAGTCGGGGGGATGTACGAGCAGTACTTC. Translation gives CASSLVGGMYEQYF.

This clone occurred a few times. The CDR3 here is CASSYSSRVDEQFF. The CDR3 DNA follows: TGTGCCAGCAGTTACTCTTCCAGGGTAGATGAGCAGTTCTTC. The chain recombines TRBV6-5 with TRBJ2-1; D is perhaps TRBD1 (5 bases). The CDR3 covers 14 residues. Germline CDR1 is MNHEY and CDR2 is SVGAGI. V shed 0 bases and J shed 8 bases, with 11 bases lying between them.

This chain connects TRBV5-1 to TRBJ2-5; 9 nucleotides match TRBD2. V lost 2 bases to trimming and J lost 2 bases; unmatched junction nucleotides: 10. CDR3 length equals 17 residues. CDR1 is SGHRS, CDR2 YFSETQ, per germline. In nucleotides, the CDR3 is TGCGCCAGCAGCTTTCCCTTAGCGGGGGCCAGACAAGAGACCCAGTACTTC. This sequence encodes CASSFPLAGARQETQYF.

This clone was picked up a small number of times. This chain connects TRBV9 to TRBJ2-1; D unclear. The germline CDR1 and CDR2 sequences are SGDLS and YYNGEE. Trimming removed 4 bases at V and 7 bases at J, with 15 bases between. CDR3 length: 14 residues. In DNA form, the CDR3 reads TGTGCCAGCAGCCCCCTTCCCGCGTCGAATGAGCAGTTCTTC. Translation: CASSPLPASNEQFF.

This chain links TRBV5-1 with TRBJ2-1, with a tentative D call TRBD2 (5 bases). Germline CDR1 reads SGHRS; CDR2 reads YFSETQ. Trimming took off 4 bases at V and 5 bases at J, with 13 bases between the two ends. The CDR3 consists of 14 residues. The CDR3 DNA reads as TGCGCCAGCAGCCCGGAGGCAGCGAACAATGAGCAGTTCTTC. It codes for CASSPEAANNEQFF.

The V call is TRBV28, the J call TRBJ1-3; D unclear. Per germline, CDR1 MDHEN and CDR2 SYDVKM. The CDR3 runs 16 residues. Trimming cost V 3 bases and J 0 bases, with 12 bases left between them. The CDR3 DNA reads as TGTGCCAGCAGTTTTGGCGAGGAAGGCTCTGGAAACACCATATATTTT. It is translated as CASSFGEEGSGNTIYF.